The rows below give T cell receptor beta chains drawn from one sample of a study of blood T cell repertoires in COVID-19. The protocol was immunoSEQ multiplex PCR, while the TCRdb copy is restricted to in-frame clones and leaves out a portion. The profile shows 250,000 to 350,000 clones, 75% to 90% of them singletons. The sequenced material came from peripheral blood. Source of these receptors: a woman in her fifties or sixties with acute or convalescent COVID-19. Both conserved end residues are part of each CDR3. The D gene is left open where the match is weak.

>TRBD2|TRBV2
CASSPSGRETQYF
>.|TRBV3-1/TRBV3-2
CASSQVREEQYF
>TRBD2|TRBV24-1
CATSVRSGRALENEQFF
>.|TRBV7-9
CASSLVGRGSNQPQHF
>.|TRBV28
CASSLNGITDTQYF
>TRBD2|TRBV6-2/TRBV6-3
CASSFGLAGGLDTQYF
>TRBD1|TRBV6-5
CASSFRQGASNQPQHF
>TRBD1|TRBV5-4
CASSSSGGWIAEAFF
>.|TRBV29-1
CSVATGTTNEKLFF
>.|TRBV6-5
CASSYSWGGGYTEAFF
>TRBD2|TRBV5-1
CASSLASGSEQFF
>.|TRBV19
CASSRAEGSYEQYF
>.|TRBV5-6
CASSLGRENSPLHF
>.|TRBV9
CASSRPGDNSPLHF
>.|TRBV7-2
CASSLDNPNQPQHF
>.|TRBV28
CASSSPRGSRNYGYTF
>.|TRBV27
CASSLAGAGNTEAFF
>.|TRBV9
CASSVDHYPDTQYF
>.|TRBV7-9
CASSLARGQGYGYTF
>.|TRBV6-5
CASGSAGGAFF
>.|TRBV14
CASSQGASNEQFF
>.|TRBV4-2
CASSQGGRPRETQYF
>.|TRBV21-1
CASSFQGQKEGYTF
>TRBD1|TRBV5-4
CASSLGGTGGTLDTQYF
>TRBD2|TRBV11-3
CASRTSGHNEQFF
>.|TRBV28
CASSFSPDLGNTIYF
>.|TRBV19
CASIPGGDHYGYTF
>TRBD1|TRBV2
CASRGRTGGEKLFF
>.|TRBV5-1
CASSLGTLTNEKLFF